The TCR beta chain under discussion was sequenced for a study of CD8+ T cells in alopecia areata. Study at large: Tofacitinib therapy lasting 6 to 18 months was followed by 6 months off drug.

This sample's treatment: oral pan-JAK inhibitor, 5-10 mg twice daily. Collection of lesional scalp punch biopsies and peripheral blood was performed in alopecia areata patients. T lymphocytes (CD4+ and CD8+) were sorted from PBMCs. Extracted from the samples, RNA was reverse transcribed into cDNA to serve as the sequencing template. Data came from immunoSEQ multiplex PCR; TCRdb stores just in-frame clones and leaves some out. The sample yields more than 100,000 clones, 50% to 55% seen once. The length of the CDR3 is 15 residues. The junction had 3 bases not matched to a gene; V was cut back by 2 bases and J by 2 bases. Germline V gene sequence: CDR1 SGHRS, CDR2 YFSETQ.

The rearrangement links TRBV5-1 to TRBJ2-3, with 9 bases lining up with TRBD2. The sequenced sample was CD4+ T cells sorted from blood, obtained at week 4, from a patient treated with tofacitinib. The TCR originated in a human donor with alopecia areata. CDR3: CASSLRLAATDTQYF. The CDR3 DNA reads TGCGCCAGCAGCTTACGACTAGCGGCCACAGATACGCAGTATTTT.